Reported below is one T cell receptor beta chain. Germline V gives CDR1 SNHLY, CDR2 FYNNEI. This CDR3 has 16 amino acids. The J segment lost 6 bases and the V segment lost 7 bases, leaving 9 bases of the junction unmatched. This entry belongs to a study of control samples from healthy donors and cancer patients. Only in-frame clones appear in the TCRdb table, and some are missing; sequencing was by immunoSEQ multiplex PCR. Of more than 50,000 clones detected, roughly 87% appear once; the ten largest clones hold roughly 3.8%. Sequencing was carried out using blood. The clonotype was recovered from a man aged 45-60 years in good health. The V call is TRBV2, the J call TRBJ1-6, with 10 bases aligning to TRBD1. CDR3 residues: CASTLSGTGVNSPLHF. CDR3 DNA: TGTGCCAGCACCCTATCCGGGACAGGGGTTAATTCACCCCTCCACTTT.